The clone carrying this T cell receptor (beta chain) was seen a handful of times. Next came a second PCR, run for roughly 6 to 11 cycles, which used a sample-barcoded 5' primer along with a J-beta primer mix. MiXCR, applied by TCRdb to the 5' RACE reads, yields one record per CDR3 protein. The table includes over 750,000 distinct CDR3 sequences, 25% detected once. This CDR3 has 14 residues. Germline V CDR1 and CDR2: SGHTA, FQGNSA. Trimming removed 5 bases from V and 0 bases from J, with 7 bases in between. This sample was taken from a study of blood T cells in healthy people across ages. These data also featured in a second study, about T cells of mothers and their children.

The source material was blood. The TCR was taken from a boy younger than 18 in good health. The V gene is TRBV7-2, the J gene TRBJ1-4; tentatively, D is TRBD1 (5 bases). DNA for the CDR3: TGTGCCAGCAGCAGGGGTCCAACTAATGAAAAACTGTTTTTT. Translation: CASSRGPTNEKLFF.